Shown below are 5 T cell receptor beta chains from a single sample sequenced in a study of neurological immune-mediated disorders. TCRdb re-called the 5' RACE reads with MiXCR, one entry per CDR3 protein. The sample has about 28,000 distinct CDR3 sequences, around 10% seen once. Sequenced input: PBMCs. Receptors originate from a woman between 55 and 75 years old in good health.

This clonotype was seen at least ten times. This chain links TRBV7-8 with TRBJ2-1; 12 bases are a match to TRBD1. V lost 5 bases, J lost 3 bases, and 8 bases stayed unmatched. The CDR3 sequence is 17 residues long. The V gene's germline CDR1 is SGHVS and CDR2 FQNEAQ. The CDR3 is CASSKGQGAVYYNEQFF. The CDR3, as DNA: TGTGCCAGCAGCAAGGGACAGGGGGCCGTCTACTACAATGAGCAGTTCTTC.

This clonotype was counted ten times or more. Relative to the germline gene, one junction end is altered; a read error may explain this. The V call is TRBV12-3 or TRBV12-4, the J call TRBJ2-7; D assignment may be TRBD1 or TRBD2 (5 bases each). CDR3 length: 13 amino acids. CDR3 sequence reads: CASRLGDPYEQYF. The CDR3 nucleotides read TGTGCCAGCAGATTAGGGGACCCCTACGAGCAGTACTTC.

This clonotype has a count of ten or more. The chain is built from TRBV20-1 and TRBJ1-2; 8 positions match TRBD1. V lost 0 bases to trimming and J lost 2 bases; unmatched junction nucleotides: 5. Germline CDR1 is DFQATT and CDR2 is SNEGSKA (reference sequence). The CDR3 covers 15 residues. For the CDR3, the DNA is TGCAGTGCTAGAGAGGCAGGGGGCTTCAACTATGGCTACACCTTC. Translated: CSAREAGGFNYGYTF.

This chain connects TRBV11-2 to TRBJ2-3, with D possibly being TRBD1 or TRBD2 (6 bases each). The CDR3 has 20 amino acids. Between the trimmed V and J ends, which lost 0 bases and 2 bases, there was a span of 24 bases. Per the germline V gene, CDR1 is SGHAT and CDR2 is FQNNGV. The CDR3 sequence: CASSLDRIKFLGGLTDTQYF. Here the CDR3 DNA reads TGTGCCAGCAGCTTAGATAGGATAAAATTTCTAGGGGGGCTCACAGATACGCAGTATTTT.

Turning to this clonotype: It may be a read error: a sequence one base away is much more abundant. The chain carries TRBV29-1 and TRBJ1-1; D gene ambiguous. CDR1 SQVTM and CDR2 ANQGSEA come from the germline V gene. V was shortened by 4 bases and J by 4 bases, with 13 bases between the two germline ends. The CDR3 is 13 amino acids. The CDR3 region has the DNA TGCAGCGTTGGAGTTAGTTCGAGCACTGAAGCTTTCTTT. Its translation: CSVGVSSSTEAFF.